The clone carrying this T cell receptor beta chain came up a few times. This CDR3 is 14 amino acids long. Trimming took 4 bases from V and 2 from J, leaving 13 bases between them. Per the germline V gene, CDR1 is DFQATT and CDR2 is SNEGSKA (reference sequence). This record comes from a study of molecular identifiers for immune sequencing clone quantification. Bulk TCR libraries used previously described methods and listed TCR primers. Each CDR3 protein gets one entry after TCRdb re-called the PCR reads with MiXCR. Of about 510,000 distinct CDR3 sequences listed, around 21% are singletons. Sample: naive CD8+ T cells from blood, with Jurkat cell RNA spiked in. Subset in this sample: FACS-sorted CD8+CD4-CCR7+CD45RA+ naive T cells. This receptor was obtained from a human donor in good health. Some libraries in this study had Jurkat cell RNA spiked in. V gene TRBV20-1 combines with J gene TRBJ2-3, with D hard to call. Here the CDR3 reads CSAIGDFLTDTQYF. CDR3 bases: TGCAGTGCTATTGGTGACTTCCTCACAGATACGCAGTATTTT.